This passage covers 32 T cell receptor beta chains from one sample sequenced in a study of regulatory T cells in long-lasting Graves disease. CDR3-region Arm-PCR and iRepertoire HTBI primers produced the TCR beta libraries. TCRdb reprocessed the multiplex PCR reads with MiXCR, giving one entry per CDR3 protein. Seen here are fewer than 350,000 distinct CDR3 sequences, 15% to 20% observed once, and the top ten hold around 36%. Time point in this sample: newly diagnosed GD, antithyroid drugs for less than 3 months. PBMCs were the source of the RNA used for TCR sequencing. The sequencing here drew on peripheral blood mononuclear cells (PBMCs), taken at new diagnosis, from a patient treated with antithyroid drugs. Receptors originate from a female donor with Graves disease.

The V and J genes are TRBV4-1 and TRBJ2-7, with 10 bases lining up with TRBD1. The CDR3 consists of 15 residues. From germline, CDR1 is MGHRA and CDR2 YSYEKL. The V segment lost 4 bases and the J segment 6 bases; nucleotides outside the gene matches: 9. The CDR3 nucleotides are TGCGCCAGCAGCCTCTTCGGGACAGGGGACCCCGAGCAGTACTTC. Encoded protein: CASSLFGTGDPEQYF.

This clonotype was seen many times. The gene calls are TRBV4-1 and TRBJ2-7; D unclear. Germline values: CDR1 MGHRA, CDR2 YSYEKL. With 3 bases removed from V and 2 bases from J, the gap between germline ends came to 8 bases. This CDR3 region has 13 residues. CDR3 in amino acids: CASSHGPTYEQYF. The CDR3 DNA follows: TGCGCCAGCAGCCACGGACCCACCTACGAGCAGTACTTC.

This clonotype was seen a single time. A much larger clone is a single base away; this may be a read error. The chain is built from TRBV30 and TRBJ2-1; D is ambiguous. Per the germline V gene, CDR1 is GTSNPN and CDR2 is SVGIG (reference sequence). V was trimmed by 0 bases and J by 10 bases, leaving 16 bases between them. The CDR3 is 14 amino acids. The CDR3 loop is CAWSVEYASYEQFF. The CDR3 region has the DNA TGTGCCTGGAGTGTGGAGTATGCCTCATACGAGCAGTTCTTC.

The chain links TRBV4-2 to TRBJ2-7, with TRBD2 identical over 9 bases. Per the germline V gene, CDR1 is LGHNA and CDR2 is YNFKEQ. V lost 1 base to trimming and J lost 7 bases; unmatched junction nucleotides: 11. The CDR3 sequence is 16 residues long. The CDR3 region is CASSQAQWREGGEQYF. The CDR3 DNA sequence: TGTGCCAGCAGCCAAGCGCAGTGGCGGGAGGGGGGTGAGCAGTACTTC.

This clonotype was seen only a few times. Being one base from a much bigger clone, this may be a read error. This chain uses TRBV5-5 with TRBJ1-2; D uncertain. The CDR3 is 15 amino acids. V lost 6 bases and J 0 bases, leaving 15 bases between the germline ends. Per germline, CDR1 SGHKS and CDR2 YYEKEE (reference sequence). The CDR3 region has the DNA TGTGCCAGCAACCTTGATGCAGCCACTAACTATGGCTACACCTTC. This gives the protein CASNLDAATNYGYTF.

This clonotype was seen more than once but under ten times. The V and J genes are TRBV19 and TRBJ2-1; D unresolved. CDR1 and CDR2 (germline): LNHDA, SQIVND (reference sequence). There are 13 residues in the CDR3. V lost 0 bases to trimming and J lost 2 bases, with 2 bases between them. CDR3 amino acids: CASSIDPYNEQFF. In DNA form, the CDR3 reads TGTGCCAGTAGTATAGACCCCTACAATGAGCAGTTCTTC.

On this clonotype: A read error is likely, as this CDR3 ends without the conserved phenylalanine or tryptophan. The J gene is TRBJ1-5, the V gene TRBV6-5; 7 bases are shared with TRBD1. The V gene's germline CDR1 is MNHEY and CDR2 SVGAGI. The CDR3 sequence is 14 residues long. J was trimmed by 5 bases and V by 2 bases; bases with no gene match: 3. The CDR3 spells CASSYGDSYQPQHL. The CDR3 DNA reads TGTGCCAGCAGTTACGGGGACAGCTATCAGCCCCAGCATCTT.

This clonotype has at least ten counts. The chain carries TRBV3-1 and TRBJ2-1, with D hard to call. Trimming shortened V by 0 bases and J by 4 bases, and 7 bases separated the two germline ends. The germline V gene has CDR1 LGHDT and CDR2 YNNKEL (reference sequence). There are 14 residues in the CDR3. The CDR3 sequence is CASSQDIGYNEQFF. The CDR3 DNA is TGTGCCAGCAGCCAAGATATCGGTTACAATGAGCAGTTCTTC.

CDR3 loop: CASSWTSGRPDTQYF. The CDR3 region has the DNA TGTGCCAGCAGCTGGACTAGCGGGAGACCGGATACGCAGTATTTT. The chain is built from TRBV3-1 and TRBJ2-3, with 13 bases matching TRBD2. This CDR3 region has 15 residues. J lost 6 bases, V lost 5 bases, and 5 bases had no gene match. The germline gives CDR1 LGHDT, CDR2 YNNKEL (reference sequence).

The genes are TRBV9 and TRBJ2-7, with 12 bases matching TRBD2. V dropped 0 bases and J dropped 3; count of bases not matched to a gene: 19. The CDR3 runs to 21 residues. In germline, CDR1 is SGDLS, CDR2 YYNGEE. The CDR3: CASSVVVVGSWTSGTLYEQYF. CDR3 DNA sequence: TGTGCCAGCAGCGTAGTAGTGGTCGGCAGTTGGACTAGCGGGACCCTCTACGAGCAGTACTTC.

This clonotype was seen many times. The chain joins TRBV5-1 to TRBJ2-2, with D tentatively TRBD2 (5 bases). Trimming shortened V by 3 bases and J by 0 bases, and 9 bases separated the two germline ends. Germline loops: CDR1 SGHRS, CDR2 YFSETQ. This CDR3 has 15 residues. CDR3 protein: CASSWSGANTGELFF. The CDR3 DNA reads TGCGCCAGCAGCTGGAGCGGTGCGAACACCGGGGAGCTGTTTTTT.

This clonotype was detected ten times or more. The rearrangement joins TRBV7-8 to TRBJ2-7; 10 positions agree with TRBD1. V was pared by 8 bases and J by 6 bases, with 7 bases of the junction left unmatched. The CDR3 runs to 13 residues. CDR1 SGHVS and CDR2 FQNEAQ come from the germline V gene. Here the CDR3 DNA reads TGTGCCAGCGCCCCGGGACAGGGGCGCGAGCAGTACTTC. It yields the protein CASAPGQGREQYF.

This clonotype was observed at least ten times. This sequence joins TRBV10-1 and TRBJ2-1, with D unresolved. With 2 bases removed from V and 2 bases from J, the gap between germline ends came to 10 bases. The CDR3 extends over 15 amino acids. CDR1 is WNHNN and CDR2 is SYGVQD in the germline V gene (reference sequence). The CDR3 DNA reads TGCGCCAGCAGTGAGGGCTCCCTAGCCTACAATGAGCAGTTCTTC. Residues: CASSEGSLAYNEQFF.

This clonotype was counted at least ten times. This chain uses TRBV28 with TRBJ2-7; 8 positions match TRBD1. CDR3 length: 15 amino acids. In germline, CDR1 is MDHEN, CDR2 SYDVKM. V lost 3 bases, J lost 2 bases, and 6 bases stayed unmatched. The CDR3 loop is CASSFPGQETYEQYF. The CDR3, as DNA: TGTGCCAGCAGTTTCCCGGGACAGGAGACCTACGAGCAGTACTTC.

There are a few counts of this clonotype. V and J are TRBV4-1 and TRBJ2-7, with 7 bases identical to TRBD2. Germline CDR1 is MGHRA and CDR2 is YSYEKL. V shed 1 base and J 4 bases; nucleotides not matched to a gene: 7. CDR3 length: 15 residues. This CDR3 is CASSQGTPGGYEQYF. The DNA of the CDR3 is TGCGCCAGCAGCCAAGGGACCCCGGGAGGTTACGAGCAGTACTTC.

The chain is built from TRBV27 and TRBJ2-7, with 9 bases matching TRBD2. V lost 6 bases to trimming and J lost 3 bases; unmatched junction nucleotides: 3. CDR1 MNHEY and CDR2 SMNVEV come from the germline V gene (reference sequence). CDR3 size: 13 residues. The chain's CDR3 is CASRAGGRYEQYF. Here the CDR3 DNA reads TGTGCCAGCAGGGCGGGGGGGCGCTACGAGCAGTACTTC.

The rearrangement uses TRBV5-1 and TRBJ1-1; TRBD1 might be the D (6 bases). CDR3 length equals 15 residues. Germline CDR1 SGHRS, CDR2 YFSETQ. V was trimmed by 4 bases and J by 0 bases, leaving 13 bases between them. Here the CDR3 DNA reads TGCGCCAGCAGCCCGGACAGCGCCCTGAACACTGAAGCTTTCTTT. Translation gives CASSPDSALNTEAFF. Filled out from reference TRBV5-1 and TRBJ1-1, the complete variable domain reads KAGVTQTPRYLIKTRGQQVTLSCSPISGHRSVSWYQQTPGQGLQFLFEYFSETQRNKGNFPGRFSGRQFSNSRSEMNVSTLELGDSALYLCASSPDSALNTEAFFGQGTRLTVV.

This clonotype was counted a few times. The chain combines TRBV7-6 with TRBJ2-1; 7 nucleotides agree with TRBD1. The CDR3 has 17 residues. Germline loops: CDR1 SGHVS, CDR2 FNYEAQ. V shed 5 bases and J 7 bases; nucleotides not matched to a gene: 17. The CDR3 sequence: CASSPKLTGPVINEQFF. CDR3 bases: TGTGCCAGCAGCCCGAAGCTGACAGGGCCCGTTATAAATGAGCAGTTCTTC.

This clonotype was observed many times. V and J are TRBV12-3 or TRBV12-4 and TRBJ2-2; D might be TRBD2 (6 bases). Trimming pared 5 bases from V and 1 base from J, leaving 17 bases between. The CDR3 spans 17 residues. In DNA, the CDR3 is TGTGCCAGCAGTCAACCCTGGGAGGAAAAGAACACCGGGGAGCTGTTTTTT. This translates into CASSQPWEEKNTGELFF.

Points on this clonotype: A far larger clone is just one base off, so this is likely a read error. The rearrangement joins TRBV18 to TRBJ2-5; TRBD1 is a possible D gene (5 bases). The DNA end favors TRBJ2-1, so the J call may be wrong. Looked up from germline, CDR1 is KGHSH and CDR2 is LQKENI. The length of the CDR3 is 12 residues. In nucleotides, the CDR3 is TGTGCCAGCTCACCCCACCAGGGTGAGCAGTTCTTC. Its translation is CASSPHQGEQFF.

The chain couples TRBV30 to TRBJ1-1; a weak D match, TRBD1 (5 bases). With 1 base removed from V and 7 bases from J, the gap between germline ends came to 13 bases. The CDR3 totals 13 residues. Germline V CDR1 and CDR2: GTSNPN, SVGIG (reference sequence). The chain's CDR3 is CAWSEQGYDEAFF. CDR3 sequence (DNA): TGTGCCTGGAGTGAGCAGGGATACGATGAAGCTTTCTTT. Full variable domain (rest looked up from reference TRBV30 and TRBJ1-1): SQTIHQWPATLVQPVGSPLSLECTVEGTSNPNLYWYRQAAGRGLQLLFYSVGIGQISSEVPQNLSASRPQDRQFILSSKKLLLSDSGFYLCAWSEQGYDEAFFGQGTRLTVV.

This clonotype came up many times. CDR3 in amino acids: CASKGTSGRLSYEQYF. The CDR3 DNA reads TGTGCCAGCAAAGGGACTAGCGGGAGGCTGTCCTACGAGCAGTACTTC. The rearrangement uses TRBV27 and TRBJ2-7; 15 positions agree with TRBD2. Germline CDR1 reads MNHEY; CDR2 reads SMNVEV (reference sequence). The CDR3 covers 16 residues. With V trimmed by 7 bases and J by 1 base, 5 bases remained unmatched.

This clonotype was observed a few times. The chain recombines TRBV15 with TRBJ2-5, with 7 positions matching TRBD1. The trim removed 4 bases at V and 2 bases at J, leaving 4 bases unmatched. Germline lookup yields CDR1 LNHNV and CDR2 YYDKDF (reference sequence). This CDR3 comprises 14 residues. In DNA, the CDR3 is TGTGCCACCAGCATTAGGACAGGACAAGAGACCCAGTACTTC. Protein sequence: CATSIRTGQETQYF.

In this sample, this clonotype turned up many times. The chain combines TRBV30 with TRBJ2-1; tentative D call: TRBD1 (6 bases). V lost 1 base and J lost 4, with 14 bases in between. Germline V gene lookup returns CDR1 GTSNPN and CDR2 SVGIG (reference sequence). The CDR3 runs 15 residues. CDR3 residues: CAWSAMTGTYNEQFF. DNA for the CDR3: TGTGCCTGGAGTGCAATGACAGGCACATACAATGAGCAGTTCTTC.

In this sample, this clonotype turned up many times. The CDR3 coding sequence is TGCAGTGCCCAGGGAGGAGGGAGGAACACTGAAGCTTTCTTT. It specifies CSAQGGGRNTEAFF. The J gene is TRBJ1-1, the V gene TRBV20-1; tentative D call: TRBD1 (5 bases). This CDR3 region has 14 residues. With 6 bases removed from V and 1 base from J, the gap between germline ends came to 15 bases. Looked up from germline, CDR1 is DFQATT and CDR2 is SNEGSKA (reference sequence).

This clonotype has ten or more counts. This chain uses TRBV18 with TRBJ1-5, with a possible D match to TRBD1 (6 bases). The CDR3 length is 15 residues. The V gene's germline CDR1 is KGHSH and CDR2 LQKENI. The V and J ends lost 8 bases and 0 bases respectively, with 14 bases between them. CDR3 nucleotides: TGTGCCAGCAGCCCGACAGGAGATAGCAATCAGCCCCAGCATTTT. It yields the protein CASSPTGDSNQPQHF.

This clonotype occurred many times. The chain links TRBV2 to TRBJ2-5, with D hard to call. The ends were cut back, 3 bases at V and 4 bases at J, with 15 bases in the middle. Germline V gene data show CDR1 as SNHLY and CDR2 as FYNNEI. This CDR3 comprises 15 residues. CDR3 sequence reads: CASSERKLQAETQYF. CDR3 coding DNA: TGTGCCAGCAGTGAGAGGAAGTTGCAGGCAGAGACCCAGTACTTC.

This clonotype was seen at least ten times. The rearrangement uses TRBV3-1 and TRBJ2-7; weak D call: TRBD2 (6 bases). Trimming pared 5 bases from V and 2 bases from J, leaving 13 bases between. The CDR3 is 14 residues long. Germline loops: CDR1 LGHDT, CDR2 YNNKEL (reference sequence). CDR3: CASSASGLAYEQYF. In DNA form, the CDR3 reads TGTGCCAGCAGCGCGAGCGGGCTTGCCTACGAGCAGTACTTC.

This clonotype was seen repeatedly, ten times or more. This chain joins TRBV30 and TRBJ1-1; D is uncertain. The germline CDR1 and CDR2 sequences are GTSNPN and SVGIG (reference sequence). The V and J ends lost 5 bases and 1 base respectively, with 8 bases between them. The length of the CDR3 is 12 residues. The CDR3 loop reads CAWDTANTEAFF. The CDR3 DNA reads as TGTGCCTGGGACACAGCGAACACTGAAGCTTTCTTT. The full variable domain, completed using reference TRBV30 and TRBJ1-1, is SQTIHQWPATLVQPVGSPLSLECTVEGTSNPNLYWYRQAAGRGLQLLFYSVGIGQISSEVPQNLSASRPQDRQFILSSKKLLLSDSGFYLCAWDTANTEAFFGQGTRLTVV.

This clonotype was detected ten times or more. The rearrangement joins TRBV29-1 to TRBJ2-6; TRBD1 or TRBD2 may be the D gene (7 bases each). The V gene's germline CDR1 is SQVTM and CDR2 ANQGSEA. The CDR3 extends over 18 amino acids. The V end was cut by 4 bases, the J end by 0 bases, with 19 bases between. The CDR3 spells CSVGGSRGGLSGANVLTF. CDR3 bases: TGCAGCGTTGGGGGAAGCAGGGGGGGCCTCTCTGGGGCCAACGTCCTGACTTTC.

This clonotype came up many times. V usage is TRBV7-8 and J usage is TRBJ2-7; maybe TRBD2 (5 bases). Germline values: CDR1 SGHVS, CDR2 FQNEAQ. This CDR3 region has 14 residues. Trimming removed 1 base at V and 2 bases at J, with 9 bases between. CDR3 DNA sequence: TGTGCCAGCAGCTTAGGGGAGACCCCCTACGAGCAGTACTTC. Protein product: CASSLGETPYEQYF.

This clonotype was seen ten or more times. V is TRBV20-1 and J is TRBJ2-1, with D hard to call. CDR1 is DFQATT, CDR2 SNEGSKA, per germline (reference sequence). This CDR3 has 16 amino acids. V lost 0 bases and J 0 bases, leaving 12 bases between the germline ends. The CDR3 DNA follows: TGCAGTGCTAGAGAACTTGGAGCGAGCTCCTACAATGAGCAGTTCTTC. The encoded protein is CSARELGASSYNEQFF.